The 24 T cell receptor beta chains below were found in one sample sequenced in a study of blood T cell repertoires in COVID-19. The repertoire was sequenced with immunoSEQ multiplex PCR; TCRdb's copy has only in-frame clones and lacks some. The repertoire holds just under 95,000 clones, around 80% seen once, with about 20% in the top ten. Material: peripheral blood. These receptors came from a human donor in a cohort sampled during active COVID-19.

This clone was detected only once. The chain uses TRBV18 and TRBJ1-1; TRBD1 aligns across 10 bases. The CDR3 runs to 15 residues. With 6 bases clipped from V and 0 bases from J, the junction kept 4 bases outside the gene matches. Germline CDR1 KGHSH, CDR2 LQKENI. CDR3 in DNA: TGTGCCAGCTCGGGACAGGGGACTATGAACACTGAAGCTTTCTTT. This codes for CASSGQGTMNTEAFF.

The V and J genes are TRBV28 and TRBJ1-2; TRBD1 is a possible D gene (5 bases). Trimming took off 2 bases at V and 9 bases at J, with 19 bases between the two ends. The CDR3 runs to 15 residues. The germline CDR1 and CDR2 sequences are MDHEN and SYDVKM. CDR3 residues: CASSLEPHRSDRYTF. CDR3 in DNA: TGTGCCAGCAGTTTAGAACCCCACAGGAGCGATCGCTACACCTTC.

CDR3 residues: CASRGQARNTIYF. The CDR3 nucleotides are TGTGCCAGCAGGGGACAAGCCCGAAACACCATATATTTT. The chain couples TRBV27 to TRBJ1-3, with D possibly being TRBD1 (6 bases). CDR3 length: 13 residues. Trimming pared 6 bases from V and 5 bases from J, leaving 11 bases between. In germline, CDR1 is MNHEY, CDR2 SMNVEV (reference sequence).

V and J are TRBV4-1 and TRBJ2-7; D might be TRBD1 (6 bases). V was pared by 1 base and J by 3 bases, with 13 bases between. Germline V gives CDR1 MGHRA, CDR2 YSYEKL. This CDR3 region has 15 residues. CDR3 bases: TGCGCCAGCAGCCAAGTGGACAGCGTAGACTACGAGCAGTACTTC. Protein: CASSQVDSVDYEQYF.

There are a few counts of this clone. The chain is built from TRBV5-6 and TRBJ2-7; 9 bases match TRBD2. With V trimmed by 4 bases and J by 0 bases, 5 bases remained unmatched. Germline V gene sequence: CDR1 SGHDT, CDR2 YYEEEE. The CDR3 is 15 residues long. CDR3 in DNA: TGTGCCAGCAGCCCCCTAGCGGGGTTCTCCTACGAGCAGTACTTC. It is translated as CASSPLAGFSYEQYF. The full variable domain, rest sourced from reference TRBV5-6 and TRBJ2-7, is DAGVTQSPTHLIKTRGQQVTLRCSPKSGHDTVSWYQQALGQGPQFIFQYYEEEERQRGNFPDRFSGHQFPNYSSELNVNALLLGDSALYLCASSPLAGFSYEQYFGPGTRLTVT.

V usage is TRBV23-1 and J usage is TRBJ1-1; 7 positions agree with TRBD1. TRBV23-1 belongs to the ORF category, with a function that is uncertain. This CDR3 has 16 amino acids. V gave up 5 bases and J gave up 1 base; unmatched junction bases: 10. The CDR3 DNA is TGCGCCAGCAGTGGGTTTGTGGGACAGAGGAACACTGAAGCTTTCTTT. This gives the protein CASSGFVGQRNTEAFF.

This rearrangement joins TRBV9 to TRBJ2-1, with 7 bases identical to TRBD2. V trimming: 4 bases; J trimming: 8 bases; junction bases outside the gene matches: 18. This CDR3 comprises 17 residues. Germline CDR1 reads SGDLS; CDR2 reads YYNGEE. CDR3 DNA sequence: TGTGCCAGCAGCACATCGCCCCTCGGGGCGGGAGAGGATGAGCAGTTCTTC. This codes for CASSTSPLGAGEDEQFF.

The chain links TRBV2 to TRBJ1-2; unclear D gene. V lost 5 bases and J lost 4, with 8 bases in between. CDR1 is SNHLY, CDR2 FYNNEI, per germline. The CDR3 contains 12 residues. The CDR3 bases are TGTGCCAGCAGTCTTACTAGCTATGGCTACACCTTC. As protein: CASSLTSYGYTF.

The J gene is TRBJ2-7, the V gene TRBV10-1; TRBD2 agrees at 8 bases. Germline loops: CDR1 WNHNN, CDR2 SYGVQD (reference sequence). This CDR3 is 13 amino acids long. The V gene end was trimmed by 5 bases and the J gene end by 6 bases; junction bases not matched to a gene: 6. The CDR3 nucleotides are TGCGCCAGCAGTCTGAACCTAGCGGGCGAGCAGTACTTC. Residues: CASSLNLAGEQYF.

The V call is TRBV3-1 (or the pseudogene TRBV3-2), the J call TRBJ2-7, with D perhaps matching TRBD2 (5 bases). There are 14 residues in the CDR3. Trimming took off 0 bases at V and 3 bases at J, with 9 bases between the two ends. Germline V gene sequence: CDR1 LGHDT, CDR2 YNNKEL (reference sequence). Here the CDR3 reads CASSQDAGLYEQYF. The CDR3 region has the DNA TGTGCCAGCAGCCAAGATGCCGGACTCTACGAGCAGTACTTC.

In nucleotides, the CDR3 is TGTGCCAGTAGTATCCCGGATACGCCCAGGGGGGGCTACACCTTC. Its protein product is CASSIPDTPRGGYTF. The V and J genes are TRBV19 and TRBJ1-2; 7 nucleotides match TRBD1. Germline V gene sequence: CDR1 LNHDA, CDR2 SQIVND (reference sequence). The junction had 12 bases not matched to a gene; V was cut back by 3 bases and J by 8 bases. The CDR3 is 15 residues long.

The CDR3 region has the DNA TGTGCCAGCAGCTCCGCTAGCGGGAGGGCCTACGAGCAGTACTTC. Protein: CASSSASGRAYEQYF. The rearrangement uses TRBV7-2 and TRBJ2-7; the match to TRBD2 covers 12 bases. V lost 4 bases, J lost 2 bases, and 3 bases stayed unmatched. The germline V gene has CDR1 SGHTA and CDR2 FQGNSA. This CDR3 is 15 amino acids long.

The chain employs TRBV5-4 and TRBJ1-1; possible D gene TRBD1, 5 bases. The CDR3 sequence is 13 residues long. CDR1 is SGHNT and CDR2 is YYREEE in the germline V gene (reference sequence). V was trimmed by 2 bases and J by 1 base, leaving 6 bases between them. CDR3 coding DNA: TGTGCCAGCAGCTTCGGGGGGAACACTGAAGCTTTCTTT. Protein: CASSFGGNTEAFF. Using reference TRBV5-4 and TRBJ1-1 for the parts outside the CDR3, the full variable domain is ETGVTQSPTHLIKTRGQQVTLRCSSQSGHNTVSWYQQALGQGPQFIFQYYREEENGRGNFPPRFSGLQFPNYSSELNVNALELDDSALYLCASSFGGNTEAFFGQGTRLTVV.

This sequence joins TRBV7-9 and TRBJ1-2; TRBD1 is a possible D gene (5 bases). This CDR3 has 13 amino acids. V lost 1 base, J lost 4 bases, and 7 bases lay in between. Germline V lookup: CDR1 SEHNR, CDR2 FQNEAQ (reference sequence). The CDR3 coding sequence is TGTGCCAGCAGCTTAGTGGGGGGCTATGGCTACACCTTC. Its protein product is CASSLVGGYGYTF.

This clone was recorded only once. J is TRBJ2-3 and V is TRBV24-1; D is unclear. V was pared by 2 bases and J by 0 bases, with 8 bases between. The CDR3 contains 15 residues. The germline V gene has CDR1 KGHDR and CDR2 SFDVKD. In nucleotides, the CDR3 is TGTGCCACCAGTGATTATCGAGCCAGCACAGATACGCAGTATTTT. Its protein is CATSDYRASTDTQYF.

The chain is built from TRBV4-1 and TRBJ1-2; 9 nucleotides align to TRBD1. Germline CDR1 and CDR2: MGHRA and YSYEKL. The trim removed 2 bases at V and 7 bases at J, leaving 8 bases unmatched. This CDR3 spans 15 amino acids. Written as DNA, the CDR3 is TGCGCCAGCAGCCAAAACGACGACAGGGGGTTTGGCTACACCTTC. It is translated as CASSQNDDRGFGYTF.

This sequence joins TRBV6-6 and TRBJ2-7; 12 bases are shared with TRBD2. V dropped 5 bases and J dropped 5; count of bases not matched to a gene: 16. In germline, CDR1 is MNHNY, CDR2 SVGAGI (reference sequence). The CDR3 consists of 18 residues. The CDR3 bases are TGTGCCAGCAGTCCTCCCCAAAGGCTAGCGGGAGGGTGGGACGAGCAGTACTTC. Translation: CASSPPQRLAGGWDEQYF.

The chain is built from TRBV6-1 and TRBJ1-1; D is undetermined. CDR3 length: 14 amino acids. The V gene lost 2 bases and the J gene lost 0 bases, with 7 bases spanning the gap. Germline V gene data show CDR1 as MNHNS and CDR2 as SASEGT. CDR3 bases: TGTGCCAGCAGTGAACGGAGGATGAACACTGAAGCTTTCTTT. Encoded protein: CASSERRMNTEAFF.

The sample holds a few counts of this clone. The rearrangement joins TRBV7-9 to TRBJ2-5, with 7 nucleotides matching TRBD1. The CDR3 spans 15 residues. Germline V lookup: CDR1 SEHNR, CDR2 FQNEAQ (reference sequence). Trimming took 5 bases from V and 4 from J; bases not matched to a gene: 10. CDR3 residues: CASSEHMTGRETQYF. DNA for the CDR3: TGTGCCAGCAGCGAACATATGACAGGGAGAGAGACCCAGTACTTC.

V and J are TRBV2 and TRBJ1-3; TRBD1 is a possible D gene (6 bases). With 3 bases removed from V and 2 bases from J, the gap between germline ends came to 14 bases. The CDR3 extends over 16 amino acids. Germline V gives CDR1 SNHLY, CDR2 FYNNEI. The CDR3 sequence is CASSDQQGIAGNTIYF. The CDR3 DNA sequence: TGTGCCAGCAGTGACCAACAGGGAATTGCTGGAAACACCATATATTTT. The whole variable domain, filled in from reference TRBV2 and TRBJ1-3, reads EPEVTQTPSHQVTQMGQEVILRCVPISNHLYFYWYRQILGQKVEFLVSFYNNEISEKSEIFDDQFSVERPDGSNFTLKIRSTKLEDSAMYFCASSDQQGIAGNTIYFGEGSWLTVV.

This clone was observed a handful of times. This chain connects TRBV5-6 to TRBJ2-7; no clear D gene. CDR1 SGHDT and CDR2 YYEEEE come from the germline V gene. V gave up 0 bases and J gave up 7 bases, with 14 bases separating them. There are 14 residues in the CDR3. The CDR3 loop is CASSLVGASYEQYF. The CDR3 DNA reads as TGTGCCAGCAGCTTGGTCGGTGCCTCGTATGAGCAGTACTTC.

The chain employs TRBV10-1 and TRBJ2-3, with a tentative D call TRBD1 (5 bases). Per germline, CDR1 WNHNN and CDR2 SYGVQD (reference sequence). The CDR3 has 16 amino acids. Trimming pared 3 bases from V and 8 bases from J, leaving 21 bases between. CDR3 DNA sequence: TGCGCCAGCAGTGACTCGAGGCTGTACCAAAGGGGTACGCAGTATTTT. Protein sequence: CASSDSRLYQRGTQYF.

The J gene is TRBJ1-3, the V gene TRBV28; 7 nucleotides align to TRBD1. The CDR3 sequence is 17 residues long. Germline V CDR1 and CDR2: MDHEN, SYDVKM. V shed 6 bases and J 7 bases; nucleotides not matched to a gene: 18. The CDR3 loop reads CASSLTVDRPPGNTIYF. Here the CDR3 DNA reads TGTGCCAGCAGCTTGACTGTGGACAGGCCGCCGGGGAACACCATATATTTT.

The CDR3 here is CASNYRDEQYF. The CDR3 DNA reads as TGTGCCAGCAACTACAGGGACGAGCAGTACTTC. The chain links TRBV28 to TRBJ2-7, with D possibly TRBD1 on 6 matching bases. Germline CDR1 is MDHEN and CDR2 is SYDVKM. The V gene lost 7 bases and the J gene lost 5 bases, with 9 bases spanning the gap. The CDR3 contains 11 residues.